The clone carrying this T cell receptor (beta chain) was counted between two and nine times. What it recognizes is unknown. This entry belongs to a study of blood T cells in healthy people across ages. Trimming removed 5 bases at V and 2 bases at J, with 11 bases between. The CDR3 totals 14 residues. CDR1 is SGHRS, CDR2 YFSETQ, per germline. PCR was performed a second time for about 6 to 12 cycles using a sample-barcoded 5' primer and a J-beta primer mix. TCRdb analysed the 5' RACE reads with MiXCR anew, one entry per CDR3 protein. In the table there are roughly 800,000 distinct CDR3 sequences, about a quarter of which are singletons. Peripheral blood was drawn, around 9.3 milliliters per donor. Study results and caveats: Estimates of total diversity, which came from one million sequenced T cells, were considered to be underestimates. Naive and antigen-experienced cells were not separated, limiting conclusive comparison.

These data also featured in a second study, about T cells of mothers and their children. This second study notes: Related pairs of mothers and children showed slightly higher, non-significant overlap versus unrelated pairs.

This sequence joins TRBV5-1 and TRBJ2-1; no definite D call. Sequencing was carried out using blood. The origin of this receptor is a boy aged 5-17 years in good health. CDR3 DNA: TGCGCCAGCAGTGGCGGTCAGACCTACAATGAGCAGTTCTTC. It yields the protein CASSGGQTYNEQFF.